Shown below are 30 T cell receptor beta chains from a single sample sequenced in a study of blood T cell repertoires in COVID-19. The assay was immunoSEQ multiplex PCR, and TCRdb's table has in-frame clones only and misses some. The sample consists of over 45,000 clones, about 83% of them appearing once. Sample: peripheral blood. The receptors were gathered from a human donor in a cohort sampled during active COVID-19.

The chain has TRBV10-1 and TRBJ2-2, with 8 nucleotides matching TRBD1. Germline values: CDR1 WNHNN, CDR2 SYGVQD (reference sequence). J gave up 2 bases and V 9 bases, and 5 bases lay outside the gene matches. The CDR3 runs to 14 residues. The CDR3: CASGTGLNTGELFF. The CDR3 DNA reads TGCGCCAGTGGGACAGGCCTAAACACCGGGGAGCTGTTTTTT.

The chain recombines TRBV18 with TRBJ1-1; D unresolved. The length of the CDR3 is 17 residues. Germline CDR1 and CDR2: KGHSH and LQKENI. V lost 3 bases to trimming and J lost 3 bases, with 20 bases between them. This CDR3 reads CASSPQQRSSEYTEAFF. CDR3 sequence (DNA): TGTGCCAGCTCACCCCAGCAGAGGTCGTCCGAGTACACTGAAGCTTTCTTT.

CDR3: CASSGDRNTGELFF. The CDR3 region has the DNA TGTGCCAGCAGCGGCGACAGGAACACCGGGGAGCTGTTTTTT. The chain has TRBV9 and TRBJ2-2; TRBD1 is a possible D gene (5 bases). CDR1 is SGDLS, CDR2 YYNGEE, per germline. V lost 3 bases to trimming and J lost 1 base, with 7 bases between them. CDR3 length equals 14 residues. The variable domain in full, completed from reference TRBV9 and TRBJ2-2, reads DSGVTQTPKHLITATGQRVTLRCSPRSGDLSVYWYQQSLDQGLQFLIQYYNGEERAKGNILERFSAQQFPDLHSELNLSSLELGDSALYFCASSGDRNTGELFFGEGSRLTVL.

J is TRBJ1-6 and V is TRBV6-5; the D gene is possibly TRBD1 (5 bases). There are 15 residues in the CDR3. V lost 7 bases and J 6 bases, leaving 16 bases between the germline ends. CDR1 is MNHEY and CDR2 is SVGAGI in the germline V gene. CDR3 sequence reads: CASTRQQPGNSPLHF. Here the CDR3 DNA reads TGTGCCAGCACGAGACAGCAACCGGGTAATTCACCCCTCCACTTT.

The CDR3 is CASSSTIRGSGGTIYF. DNA for the CDR3: TGTGCCAGCAGCTCCACTATTAGGGGTAGCGGGGGCACCATATATTTT. This chain links TRBV11-2 with TRBJ1-3; tentatively, D is TRBD1 (5 bases). The CDR3 sequence is 16 residues long. The germline gives CDR1 SGHAT, CDR2 FQNNGV. Trimming took off 4 bases at V and 9 bases at J, with 22 bases between the two ends.

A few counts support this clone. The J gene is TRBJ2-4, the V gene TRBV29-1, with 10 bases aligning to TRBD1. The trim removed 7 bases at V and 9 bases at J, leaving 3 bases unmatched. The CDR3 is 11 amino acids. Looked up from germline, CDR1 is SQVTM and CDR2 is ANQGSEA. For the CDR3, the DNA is TGCAGCGGTGGGACAGGGGTCATTCAGTACTTC. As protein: CSGGTGVIQYF.

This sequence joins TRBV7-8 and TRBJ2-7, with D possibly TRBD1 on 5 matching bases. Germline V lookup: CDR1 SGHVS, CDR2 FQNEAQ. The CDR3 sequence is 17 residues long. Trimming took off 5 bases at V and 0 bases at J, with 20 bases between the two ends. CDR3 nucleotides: TGTGCCAGCAGCGCCCCCAGGGTAGGCCGCGTCTCCTACGAGCAGTACTTC. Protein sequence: CASSAPRVGRVSYEQYF.

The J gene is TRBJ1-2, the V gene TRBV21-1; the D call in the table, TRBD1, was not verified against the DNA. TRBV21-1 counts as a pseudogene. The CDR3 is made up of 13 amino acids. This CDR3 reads CASSTQGLYGYTF. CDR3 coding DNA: TGTGCCAGCAGCACACAGGGGCTCTATGGCTACACCTTC.

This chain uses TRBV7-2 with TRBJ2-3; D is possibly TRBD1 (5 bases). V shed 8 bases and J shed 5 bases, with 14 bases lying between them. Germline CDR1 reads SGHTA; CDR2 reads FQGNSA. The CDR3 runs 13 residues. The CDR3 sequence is CASSVTRVDTQYF. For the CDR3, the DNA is TGTGCCAGCTCCGTGACCAGGGTAGATACGCAGTATTTT.

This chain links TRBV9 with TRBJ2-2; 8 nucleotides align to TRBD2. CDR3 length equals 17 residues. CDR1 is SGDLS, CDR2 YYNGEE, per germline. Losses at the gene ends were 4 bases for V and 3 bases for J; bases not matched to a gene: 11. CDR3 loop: CASSPSAGGTYTGELFF. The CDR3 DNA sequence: TGTGCCAGCAGCCCCAGTGCGGGGGGAACATACACCGGGGAGCTGTTTTTT.

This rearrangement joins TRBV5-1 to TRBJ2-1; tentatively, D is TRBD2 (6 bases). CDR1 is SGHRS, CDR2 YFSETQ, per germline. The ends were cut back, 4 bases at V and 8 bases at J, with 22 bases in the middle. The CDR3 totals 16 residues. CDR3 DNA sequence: TGCGCCAGCAGCCATATTGGGCGGGCGGGGCTGGATGAGCAGTTCTTC. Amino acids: CASSHIGRAGLDEQFF.

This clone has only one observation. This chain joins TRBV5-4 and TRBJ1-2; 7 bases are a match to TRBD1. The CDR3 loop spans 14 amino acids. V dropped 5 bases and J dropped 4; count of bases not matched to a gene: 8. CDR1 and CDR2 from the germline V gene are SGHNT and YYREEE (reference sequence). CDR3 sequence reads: CASRSGQPAYGYTF. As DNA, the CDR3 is TGTGCCAGCAGATCGGGACAGCCGGCCTATGGCTACACCTTC.

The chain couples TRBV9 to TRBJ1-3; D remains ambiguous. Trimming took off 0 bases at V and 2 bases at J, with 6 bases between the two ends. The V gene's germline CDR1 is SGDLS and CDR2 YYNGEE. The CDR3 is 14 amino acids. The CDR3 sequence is CASSVAVTGNTIYF. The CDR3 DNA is TGTGCCAGCAGCGTAGCGGTTACTGGAAACACCATATATTTT. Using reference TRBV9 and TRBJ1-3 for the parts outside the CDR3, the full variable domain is DSGVTQTPKHLITATGQRVTLRCSPRSGDLSVYWYQQSLDQGLQFLIQYYNGEERAKGNILERFSAQQFPDLHSELNLSSLELGDSALYFCASSVAVTGNTIYFGEGSWLTVV.

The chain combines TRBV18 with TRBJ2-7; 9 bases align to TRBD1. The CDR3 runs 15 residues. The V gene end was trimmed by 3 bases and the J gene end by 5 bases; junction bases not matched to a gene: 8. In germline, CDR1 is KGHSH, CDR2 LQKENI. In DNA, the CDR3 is TGTGCCAGCTCACCGCGGACCGGGACAGGGAACGAGCAGTACTTC. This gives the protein CASSPRTGTGNEQYF. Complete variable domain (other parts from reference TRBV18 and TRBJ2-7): NAGVMQNPRHLVRRRGQEARLRCSPMKGHSHVYWYRQLPEEGLKFMVYLQKENIIDESGMPKERFSAEFPKEGPSILRIQQVVRGDSAAYFCASSPRTGTGNEQYFGPGTRLTVT.

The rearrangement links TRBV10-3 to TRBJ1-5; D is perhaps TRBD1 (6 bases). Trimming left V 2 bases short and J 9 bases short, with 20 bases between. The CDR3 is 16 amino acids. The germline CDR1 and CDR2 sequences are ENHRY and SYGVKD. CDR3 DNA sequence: TGTGCCATCAGTGAGGCCTATACAGGGTTGGTAGGGCCCCAGCATTTT. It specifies CAISEAYTGLVGPQHF.

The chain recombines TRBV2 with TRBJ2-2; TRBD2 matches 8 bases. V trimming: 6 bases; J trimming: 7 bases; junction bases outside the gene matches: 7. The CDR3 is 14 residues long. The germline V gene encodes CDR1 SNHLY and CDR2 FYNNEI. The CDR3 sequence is CASRKRGQGGELFF. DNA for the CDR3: TGTGCCAGCAGGAAGCGGGGGCAGGGCGGGGAGCTGTTTTTT.

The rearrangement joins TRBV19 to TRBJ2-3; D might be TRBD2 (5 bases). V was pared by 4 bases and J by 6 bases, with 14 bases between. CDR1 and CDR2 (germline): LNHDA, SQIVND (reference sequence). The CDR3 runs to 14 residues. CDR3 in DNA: TGTGCCAGTAGTACTGACGTGCAGCGGGATACGCAGTATTTT. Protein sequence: CASSTDVQRDTQYF. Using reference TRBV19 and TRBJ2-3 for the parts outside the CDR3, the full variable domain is DGGITQSPKYLFRKEGQNVTLSCEQNLNHDAMYWYRQDPGQGLRLIYYSQIVNDFQKGDIAEGYSVSREKKESFPLTVTSAQKNPTAFYLCASSTDVQRDTQYFGPGTRLTVL.

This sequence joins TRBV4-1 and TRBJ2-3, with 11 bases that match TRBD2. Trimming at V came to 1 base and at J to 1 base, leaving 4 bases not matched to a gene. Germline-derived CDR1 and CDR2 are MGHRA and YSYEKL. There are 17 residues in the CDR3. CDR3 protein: CASSQGILAGGTDTQYF. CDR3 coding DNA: TGCGCCAGCAGCCAAGGGATACTAGCGGGGGGCACAGATACGCAGTATTTT.

CDR3 in amino acids: CASSEARGSNEKLFF. The CDR3 bases are TGTGCCAGCAGTGAAGCGAGGGGGTCTAATGAAAAACTGTTTTTT. The V call is TRBV6-1, the J call TRBJ1-4; D is perhaps TRBD1 (6 bases). The CDR3 covers 15 residues. Trimming removed 0 bases at V and 3 bases at J, with 8 bases between. Germline-derived CDR1 and CDR2 are MNHNS and SASEGT.

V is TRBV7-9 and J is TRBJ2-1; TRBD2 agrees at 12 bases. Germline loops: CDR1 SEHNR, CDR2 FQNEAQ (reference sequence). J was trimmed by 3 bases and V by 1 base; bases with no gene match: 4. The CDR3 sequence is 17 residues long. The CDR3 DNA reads TGTGCCAGCAGCTTAGGGGGACTAGCGGGTAGCTACAATGAGCAGTTCTTC. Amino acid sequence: CASSLGGLAGSYNEQFF.

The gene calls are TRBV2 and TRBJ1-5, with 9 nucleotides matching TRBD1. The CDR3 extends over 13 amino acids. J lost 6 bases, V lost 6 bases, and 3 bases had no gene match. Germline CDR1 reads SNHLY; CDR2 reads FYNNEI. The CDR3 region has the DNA TGTGCCAGCAGCGGACAGGGGAGTCAGCCCCAGCATTTT. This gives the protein CASSGQGSQPQHF. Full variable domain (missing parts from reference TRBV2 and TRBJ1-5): EPEVTQTPSHQVTQMGQEVILRCVPISNHLYFYWYRQILGQKVEFLVSFYNNEISEKSEIFDDQFSVERPDGSNFTLKIRSTKLEDSAMYFCASSGQGSQPQHFGDGTRLSIL.

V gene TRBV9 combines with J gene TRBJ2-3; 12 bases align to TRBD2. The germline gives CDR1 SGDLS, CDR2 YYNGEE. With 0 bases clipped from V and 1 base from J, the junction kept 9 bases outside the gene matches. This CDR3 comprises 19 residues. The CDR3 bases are TGTGCCAGCAGCGTAGATCTAGCGGGGGGGTTATGGCGCACAGATACGCAGTATTTT. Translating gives CASSVDLAGGLWRTDTQYF.

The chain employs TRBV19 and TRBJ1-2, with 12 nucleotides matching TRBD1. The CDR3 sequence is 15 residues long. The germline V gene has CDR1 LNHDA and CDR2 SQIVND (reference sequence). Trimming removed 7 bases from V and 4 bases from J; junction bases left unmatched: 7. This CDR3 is CASIPGTGGSYGYTF. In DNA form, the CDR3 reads TGTGCCAGTATACCCGGGACAGGGGGCTCCTATGGCTACACCTTC.

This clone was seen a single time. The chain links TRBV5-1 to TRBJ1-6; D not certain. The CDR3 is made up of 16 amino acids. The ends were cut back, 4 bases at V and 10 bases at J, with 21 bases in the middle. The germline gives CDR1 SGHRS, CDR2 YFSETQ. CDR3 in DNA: TGCGCCAGCAGCGGGGAGGTAGCGGGGTTCGGGTCACCCCTCCACTTT. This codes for CASSGEVAGFGSPLHF.

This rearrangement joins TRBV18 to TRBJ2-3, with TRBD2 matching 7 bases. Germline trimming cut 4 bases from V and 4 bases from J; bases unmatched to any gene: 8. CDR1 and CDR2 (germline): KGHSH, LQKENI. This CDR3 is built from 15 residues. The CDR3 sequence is CASSRAGEGADTQYF. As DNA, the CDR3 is TGTGCCAGCTCACGGGCGGGAGAGGGTGCAGATACGCAGTATTTT.

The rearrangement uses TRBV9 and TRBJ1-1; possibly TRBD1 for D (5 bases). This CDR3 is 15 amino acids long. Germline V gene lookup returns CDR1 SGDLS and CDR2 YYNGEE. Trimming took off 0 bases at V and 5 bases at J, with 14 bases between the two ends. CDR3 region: CASSVVRALGTEAFF. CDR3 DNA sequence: TGTGCCAGCAGCGTAGTCAGGGCCCTGGGGACTGAAGCTTTCTTT.

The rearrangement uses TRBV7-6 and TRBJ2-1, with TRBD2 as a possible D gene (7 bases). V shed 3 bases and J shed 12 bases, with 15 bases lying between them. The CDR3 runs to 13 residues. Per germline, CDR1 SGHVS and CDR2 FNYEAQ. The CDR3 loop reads CASSFNDRGAQFF. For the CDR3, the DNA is TGTGCCAGCAGCTTCAACGACCGGGGGGCGCAGTTCTTC.

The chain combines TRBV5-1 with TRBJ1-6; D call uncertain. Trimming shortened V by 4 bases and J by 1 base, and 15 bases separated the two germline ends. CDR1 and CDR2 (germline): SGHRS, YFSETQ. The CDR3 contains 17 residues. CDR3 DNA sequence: TGCGCCAGCAGCCCGGAGACTTACGGGTCCTATAATTCACCCCTCCACTTT. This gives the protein CASSPETYGSYNSPLHF.

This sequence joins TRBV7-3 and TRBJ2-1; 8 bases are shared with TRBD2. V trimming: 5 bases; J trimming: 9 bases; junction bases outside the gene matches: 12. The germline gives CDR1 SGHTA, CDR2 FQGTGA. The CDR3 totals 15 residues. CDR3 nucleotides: TGTGCCAGCAGCCCACGGGGGGGCCATTCTACTGAGCAGTTCTTC. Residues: CASSPRGGHSTEQFF.

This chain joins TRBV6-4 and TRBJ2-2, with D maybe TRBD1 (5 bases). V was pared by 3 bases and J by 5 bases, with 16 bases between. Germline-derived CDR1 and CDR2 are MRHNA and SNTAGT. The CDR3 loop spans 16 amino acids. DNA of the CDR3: TGTGCCAGCAGTGAAGAAGGTCAGGGCATTACCGGGGAGCTGTTTTTT. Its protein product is CASSEEGQGITGELFF.